These 20 T cell receptor beta chains were sequenced from one sample in a study of graft-versus-host responses after intestinal transplantation. Data came from immunoSEQ multiplex PCR; TCRdb stores just in-frame clones and leaves some out. Of tens of thousands of clones detected, roughly 94% appear once; the ten largest clones hold about 0.56%. Source: PBMCs, taken 156 days after intestinal transplant. The receptor source for this set is a human patient who received an intestinal transplant, so some T cells may come from the graft donor.

The CDR3, as DNA: TGTGCCAGCAGAGGTGGGCAGGGAATATCGGATGGCTACACCTTC. Its protein product is CASRGGQGISDGYTF. This rearrangement joins TRBV27 to TRBJ1-2; the D gene is possibly TRBD1 (5 bases). This CDR3 comprises 15 residues. Trimming took off 6 bases at V and 6 bases at J, with 20 bases between the two ends. Germline V gives CDR1 MNHEY, CDR2 SMNVEV (reference sequence).

The V and J genes are TRBV12-5 and TRBJ2-4; D not certain. The germline V gene encodes CDR1 LGHNT and CDR2 FRNRAP. The V gene lost 1 base and the J gene lost 3 bases, with 10 bases spanning the gap. This CDR3 spans 15 amino acids. CDR3 DNA: TGTGCTAGTGGTTTGGGTCAGGTGTACAAAAACATTCAGTACTTC. Translated: CASGLGQVYKNIQYF.

V is TRBV5-1 and J is TRBJ2-3; D not resolved. The CDR3 runs to 16 residues. V was shortened by 0 bases and J by 2 bases, with 13 bases between the two germline ends. The V gene's germline CDR1 is SGHRS and CDR2 YFSETQ. This CDR3 is CASSLVGIEATDTQYF. CDR3 DNA: TGCGCCAGCAGCTTGGTAGGGATTGAAGCCACAGATACGCAGTATTTT.

The chain has TRBV27 and TRBJ2-1, with TRBD2 matching over 16 bases. Germline CDR1 and CDR2: MNHEY and SMNVEV (reference sequence). This CDR3 has 16 residues. J was trimmed by 8 bases and V by 7 bases; bases with no gene match: 8. For the CDR3, the DNA is TGTGCCAGCAATCCCGGGACTAGCGGGGGGGAATATGAGCAGTTCTTC. Its translation: CASNPGTSGGEYEQFF.

The CDR3 sequence: CASSLRVDRGLHYGYTF. The CDR3, as DNA: TGTGCCAGCAGCTTGAGAGTGGACAGGGGGCTACACTATGGCTACACCTTC. This chain uses TRBV5-8 with TRBJ1-2, with 11 bases lining up with TRBD1. V dropped 1 base and J dropped 3; count of bases not matched to a gene: 8. The CDR3 totals 17 residues. Germline CDR1 reads SGHTS; CDR2 reads YDEGEE.

This chain connects TRBV10-1 to TRBJ2-7; D unresolved. V lost 1 base to trimming and J lost 5 bases, with 9 bases between them. Germline V CDR1 and CDR2: WNHNN, SYGVQD (reference sequence). The CDR3 is made up of 13 amino acids. The CDR3 here is CASSEYPLDEQYF. CDR3 in DNA: TGCGCCAGCAGTGAGTATCCCCTGGACGAGCAGTACTTC.

The chain uses TRBV19 and TRBJ2-3, with TRBD1 matching 8 bases. Germline lookup yields CDR1 LNHDA and CDR2 SQIVND (reference sequence). CDR3 length: 13 amino acids. After removal of 7 bases from V and 4 bases from J, the junction contained 4 bases not matched to a gene. CDR3 residues: CASIDRGADTQYF. For the CDR3, the DNA is TGTGCCAGTATCGACAGGGGTGCAGATACGCAGTATTTT.

This clone is a singleton in its sample. V gene TRBV27 combines with J gene TRBJ2-1; D is unclear. Germline CDR1 reads MNHEY; CDR2 reads SMNVEV (reference sequence). There are 15 residues in the CDR3. The ends were cut back, 2 bases at V and 9 bases at J, with 17 bases in the middle. The CDR3 sequence is CASSLGQEGFIEQFF. The CDR3 nucleotides read TGTGCCAGCAGTTTAGGGCAGGAAGGGTTCATTGAGCAGTTCTTC.

This clone has a single count. The chain joins TRBV5-1 to TRBJ2-2; D is perhaps TRBD1 (5 bases). Germline V CDR1 and CDR2: SGHRS, YFSETQ. Deletions cut 3 bases from V and 3 bases from J, with 12 bases between. This CDR3 is 15 amino acids long. CDR3 residues: CASSSQTEHTGELFF. CDR3 in DNA: TGCGCCAGCAGCTCCCAGACAGAGCACACCGGGGAGCTGTTTTTT.

The chain uses TRBV7-2 and TRBJ2-1; 9 bases align to TRBD2. The CDR3 has 17 amino acids. J was trimmed by 8 bases and V by 4 bases; bases with no gene match: 15. CDR1 is SGHTA, CDR2 FQGNSA, per germline. CDR3 amino acids: CASSSGALAGWPDEQFF. The CDR3 nucleotides are TGTGCCAGCAGCTCAGGTGCCCTAGCGGGATGGCCGGATGAGCAGTTCTTC. Supplemented by reference TRBV7-2 and TRBJ2-1, the full variable domain reads GAGVSQSPSNKVTEKGKDVELRCDPISGHTALYWYRQSLGQGLEFLIYFQGNSAPDKSGLPSDRFSAERTGGSVSTLTIQRTQQEDSAVYLCASSSGALAGWPDEQFFGPGTRLTVL.

V gene TRBV6-5 combines with J gene TRBJ2-4; D unclear. Trimming took 7 bases from V and 0 from J, leaving 10 bases between them. Germline V gene data show CDR1 as MNHEY and CDR2 as SVGAGI. CDR3 length equals 14 residues. The CDR3 protein is CASTSSLAKNIQYF. In DNA, the CDR3 is TGTGCCAGCACCTCATCCCTAGCCAAAAACATTCAGTACTTC.

This clone appeared a single time. The chain combines TRBV5-1 with TRBJ2-7; no reliable D call. This CDR3 has 14 residues. The ends were cut back, 2 bases at V and 1 base at J, with 10 bases in the middle. CDR1 is SGHRS and CDR2 is YFSETQ in the germline V gene. The CDR3 sequence: CASSFGPGSYEQYF. In DNA, the CDR3 is TGCGCCAGCAGCTTTGGTCCCGGTTCCTACGAGCAGTACTTC.

The rearrangement links TRBV19 to TRBJ1-1; D is possibly TRBD1 (5 bases). The CDR3 is 16 residues long. The V gene lost 1 base and the J gene lost 1 base, with 13 bases spanning the gap. Germline V gives CDR1 LNHDA, CDR2 SQIVND (reference sequence). The CDR3 protein is CASSIGLGQANTEAFF. Here the CDR3 DNA reads TGTGCCAGTAGTATAGGTTTGGGGCAGGCGAACACTGAAGCTTTCTTT.

Remarks on this clone: The same CDR3 can be traced to other DNA sequences in this sample. The chain combines TRBV6-1 with TRBJ1-2; perhaps TRBD1 as D (5 bases). The germline V gene encodes CDR1 MNHNS and CDR2 SASEGT. V was clipped by 3 bases and J by 2 bases, with 10 bases between them. The CDR3 is made up of 14 amino acids. The CDR3 DNA is TGTGCCAGCAGTGAGCCCGGGGCCAACTATGGCTACACCTTC. Encoded protein: CASSEPGANYGYTF.

This clone was recorded a few times. Other DNA sequences in the sample encode the same CDR3. This chain links TRBV10-1 with TRBJ1-2, with D possibly being TRBD1 (5 bases). Looked up from germline, CDR1 is WNHNN and CDR2 is SYGVQD (reference sequence). Trimming removed 5 bases from V and 8 bases from J, with 15 bases in between. This CDR3 comprises 13 residues. In DNA form, the CDR3 reads TGCGCCAGCAGTCGAGGGCAGGGCCGCGGCTACACCTTC. Translation gives CASSRGQGRGYTF.

The rearrangement joins TRBV7-2 to TRBJ2-3; TRBD1 matches at 7 bases. This CDR3 comprises 14 residues. CDR1 and CDR2 from the germline V gene are SGHTA and FQGNSA. V lost 10 bases to trimming and J lost 5 bases; unmatched junction nucleotides: 12. The CDR3 nucleotides are TGTGCCAACCACCCCAGGGGGTCGAGAGATACGCAGTATTTT. Protein: CANHPRGSRDTQYF.

This chain uses TRBV6-1 with TRBJ2-3; D is unresolved. Trimming took 3 bases from V and 2 from J, leaving 9 bases between them. The CDR3 length is 14 residues. CDR1 and CDR2 from the germline V gene are MNHNS and SASEGT. For the CDR3, the DNA is TGTGCCAGCAGTGACACAGCCCTCACAGATACGCAGTATTTT. Protein sequence: CASSDTALTDTQYF.

This clone was picked up a small number of times. This chain links TRBV27 with TRBJ2-1; 9 bases line up with TRBD1. Germline values: CDR1 MNHEY, CDR2 SMNVEV (reference sequence). Trimming removed 6 bases from V and 6 bases from J; junction bases left unmatched: 3. CDR3 length equals 13 residues. CDR3 protein: CASSPTGGNEQFF. DNA for the CDR3: TGTGCCAGCAGCCCGACAGGGGGCAATGAGCAGTTCTTC.

V gene TRBV18 combines with J gene TRBJ2-5, with TRBD2 matching 11 bases. This CDR3 has 17 amino acids. CDR1 and CDR2 (germline): KGHSH, LQKENI. Losses at the gene ends were 3 bases for V and 0 bases for J; bases not matched to a gene: 6. CDR3 sequence: CASSPSTSGNHQETQYF. CDR3 bases: TGTGCCAGCTCACCGTCGACTAGCGGGAACCACCAAGAGACCCAGTACTTC.

The genes are TRBV14 and TRBJ2-3; D ambiguous. The CDR3 has 13 amino acids. Germline loops: CDR1 SGHDN, CDR2 FVKESK. V was cut by 3 bases and J by 6 bases, with 10 bases left in between. The CDR3 loop is CASSQENGDTQYF. The CDR3 coding sequence is TGTGCCAGCAGCCAGGAGAACGGGGATACGCAGTATTTT.